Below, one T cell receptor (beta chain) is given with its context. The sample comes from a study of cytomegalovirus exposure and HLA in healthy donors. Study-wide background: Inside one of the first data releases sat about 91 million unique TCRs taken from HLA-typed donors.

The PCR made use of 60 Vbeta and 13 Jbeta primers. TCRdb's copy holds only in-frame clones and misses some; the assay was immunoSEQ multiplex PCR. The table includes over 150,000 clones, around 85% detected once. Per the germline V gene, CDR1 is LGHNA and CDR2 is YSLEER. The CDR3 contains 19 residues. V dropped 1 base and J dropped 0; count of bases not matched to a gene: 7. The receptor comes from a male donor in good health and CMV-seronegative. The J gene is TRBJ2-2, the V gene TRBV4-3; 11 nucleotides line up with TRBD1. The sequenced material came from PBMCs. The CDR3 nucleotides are TGCGCCAGCAGCCAAGCGGGACAGGGGGGTCCCGCGAACACCGGGGAGCTGTTTTTT. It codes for CASSQAGQGGPANTGELFF.